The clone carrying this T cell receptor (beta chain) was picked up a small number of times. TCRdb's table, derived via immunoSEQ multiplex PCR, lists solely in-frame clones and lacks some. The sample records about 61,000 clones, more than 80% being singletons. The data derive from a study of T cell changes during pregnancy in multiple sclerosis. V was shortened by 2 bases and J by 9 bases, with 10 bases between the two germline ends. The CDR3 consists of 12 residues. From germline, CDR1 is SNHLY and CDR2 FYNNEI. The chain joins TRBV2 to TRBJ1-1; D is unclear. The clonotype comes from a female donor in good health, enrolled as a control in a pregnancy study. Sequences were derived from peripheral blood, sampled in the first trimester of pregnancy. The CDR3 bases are TGTGCCAGCAGTGAACCGACTAAAAAAGCTTTCTTT. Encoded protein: CASSEPTKKAFF.